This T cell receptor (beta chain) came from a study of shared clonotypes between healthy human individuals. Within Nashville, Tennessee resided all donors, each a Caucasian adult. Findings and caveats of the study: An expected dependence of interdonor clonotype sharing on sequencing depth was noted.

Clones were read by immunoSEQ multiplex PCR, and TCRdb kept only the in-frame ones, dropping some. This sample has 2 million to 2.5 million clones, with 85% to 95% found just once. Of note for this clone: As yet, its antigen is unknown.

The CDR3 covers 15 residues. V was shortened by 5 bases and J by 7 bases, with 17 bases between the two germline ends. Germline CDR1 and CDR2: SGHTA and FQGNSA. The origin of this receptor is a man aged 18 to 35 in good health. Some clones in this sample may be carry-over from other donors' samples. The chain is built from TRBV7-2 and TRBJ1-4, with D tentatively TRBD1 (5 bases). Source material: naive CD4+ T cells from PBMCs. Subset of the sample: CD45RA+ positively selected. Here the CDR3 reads CASSTGPLPGEKLFF. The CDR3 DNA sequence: TGTGCCAGCAGCACGGGACCCCTACCCGGTGAAAAACTGTTTTTT.